This entry lists 17 T cell receptor beta chains sequenced from one sample in a study of T-cell reconstitution after alpha-beta-depleted transplantation in children listed by TCRdb under 2016. Reading the label with the study, this specimen's treatment or condition is: allogeneic hematopoietic cell transplantation with graft depleted of TCRalphabeta T cells and CD19 B cells. The method was PCR. The instrument was an Illumina HiSeq 2500. TCR libraries were prepared with molecular barcoding, using unique molecular identifiers to normalize TCRbeta repertoire quantification. The public reads were reprocessed in TCRdb via fastp at Q25 and MiXCR, keeping in-frame beta chains. Records with the same CDR3 protein are collapsed into one entry carrying the most frequent genes and DNA. The sample contains 300,000 or so distinct CDR3 sequences, around 25% of them found a single time. The top ten constitute roughly 9.7% of the sample.

This specimen was PBMCs, mostly from graft donor cells, taken 180 days after TCRalphabeta/CD19-depleted stem cell transplant. Receptors originate from a male patient under 18 who had a stem cell transplant for acute lymphoblastic leukemia, so the T cells may come from the graft donor.

This clonotype appeared a few times. V gene TRBV7-6 combines with J gene TRBJ2-1; 8 bases fit TRBD2. CDR1 and CDR2 from the germline V gene are SGHVS and FNYEAQ. With 1 base clipped from V and 9 bases from J, the junction kept 5 bases outside the gene matches. The CDR3 runs to 14 residues. CDR3 DNA: TGTGCCAGCAGCTTAGGGACTAGCCCCCTTGAGCAGTTCTTC. Its translation is CASSLGTSPLEQFF. Combining the CDR3 with reference TRBV7-6 and TRBJ2-1 gives the whole variable domain GAGVSQSPRYKVTKRGQDVALRCDPISGHVSLYWYRQALGQGPEFLTYFNYEAQQDKSGLPNDRFSAERPEGSISTLTIQRTEQRDSAMYRCASSLGTSPLEQFFGPGTRLTVL.

V usage is TRBV27 and J usage is TRBJ2-1; D may be TRBD1 (5 bases). Germline V gene data show CDR1 as MNHEY and CDR2 as SMNVEV (reference sequence). V lost 6 bases to trimming and J lost 2 bases, with 11 bases between them. This CDR3 comprises 14 residues. The CDR3 sequence is CASRWAGTYNEQFF. The CDR3 DNA reads TGTGCCAGCAGGTGGGCAGGGACCTACAATGAGCAGTTCTTC.

This clonotype has just a few counts. This chain connects TRBV29-1 to TRBJ2-1; the match to TRBD1 covers 8 bases. The CDR3 length is 13 residues. V gave up 7 bases and J gave up 7 bases; unmatched junction bases: 9. CDR1 is SQVTM, CDR2 ANQGSEA, per germline. CDR3 coding DNA: TGCAGCGCCAGGGGGCGCACGGGTAATGAGCAGTTCTTC. It is translated as CSARGRTGNEQFF.

The rearrangement joins TRBV10-3 to TRBJ1-1; TRBD1 is a possible D gene (5 bases). The CDR3 covers 15 residues. Trimming took off 4 bases at V and 0 bases at J, with 12 bases between the two ends. Germline V gene lookup returns CDR1 ENHRY and CDR2 SYGVKD. The CDR3 sequence: CAISAPGLMNTEAFF. The CDR3 DNA reads as TGTGCCATCAGTGCCCCGGGACTAATGAACACTGAAGCTTTCTTT.

The DNA for the CDR3 is TGTGCCAGTGGCCTCATTTGGCGAGAGACCCAGTACTTC. This sequence encodes CASGLIWRETQYF. The chain uses TRBV7-8 and TRBJ2-5; D unresolved. Trimming stripped 9 bases from V and 4 bases from J, with 15 bases between. The CDR3 has 13 amino acids. The germline V gene encodes CDR1 SGHVS and CDR2 FQNEAQ.

There are a few counts of this clonotype. The CDR3 DNA reads as TGTGCCAGCAGTCACGGGCGGGTAGGGGAGACCCAGTACTTC. It translates to CASSHGRVGETQYF. The genes are TRBV6-5 and TRBJ2-5; weak D call: TRBD2 (5 bases). The CDR3 is 14 amino acids. Germline lookup yields CDR1 MNHEY and CDR2 SVGAGI. Trimming left V 5 bases short and J 5 bases short, with 15 bases between.

This clonotype was counted only a few times. This chain connects TRBV7-9 to TRBJ2-3; D call uncertain. This CDR3 has 12 amino acids. Germline lookup yields CDR1 SEHNR and CDR2 FQNEAQ (reference sequence). V lost 5 bases and J 11 bases, leaving 14 bases between the germline ends. The CDR3 nucleotides are TGTGCCAGCAGCCTTAGCTCGGCTGTGCAGTATTTT. This encodes CASSLSSAVQYF.

Only a few counts were recorded for this clonotype. The chain links TRBV6-1 to TRBJ1-5; D unclear. This CDR3 has 13 residues. The germline gives CDR1 MNHNS, CDR2 SASEGT. Trimming cost V 6 bases and J 3 bases, with 9 bases left between them. DNA of the CDR3: TGTGCCAGCAGAAACAGTCCCAATCAGCCCCAGCATTTT. Translation: CASRNSPNQPQHF.

V gene TRBV6-1 combines with J gene TRBJ1-2; D is uncertain. Deletions cut 2 bases from V and 4 bases from J, with 8 bases between. This CDR3 has 13 residues. Germline V gene data show CDR1 as MNHNS and CDR2 as SASEGT. This CDR3 reads CASSEMGIYGYTF. In nucleotides, the CDR3 is TGTGCCAGCAGTGAAATGGGAATCTATGGCTACACCTTC.

The CDR3 coding sequence is TGTGCCAGCAGCCAAAGCGGGGGAAAAGAGACCCAGTACTTC. It yields the protein CASSQSGGKETQYF. The chain recombines TRBV16 with TRBJ2-5; 8 nucleotides agree with TRBD2. This CDR3 spans 14 amino acids. The germline gives CDR1 KGHSY, CDR2 FQNENV. Trimming at V came to 2 bases and at J to 3 bases, leaving 2 bases not matched to a gene.

The chain has TRBV7-9 and TRBJ1-2; the match to TRBD1 covers 9 bases. CDR3 length: 15 amino acids. Trimming took 5 bases from V and 8 from J; bases not matched to a gene: 12. CDR1 and CDR2 from the germline V gene are SEHNR and FQNEAQ (reference sequence). In DNA form, the CDR3 reads TGTGCCAGCAGCCCCGGGACAGGGAAAATCTTAGGCTACACCTTC. Protein sequence: CASSPGTGKILGYTF.

The J gene is TRBJ2-7, the V gene TRBV28; maybe TRBD2 (6 bases). Germline V gene sequence: CDR1 MDHEN, CDR2 SYDVKM. V was cut by 7 bases and J by 1 base, with 8 bases left in between. This CDR3 region has 12 residues. The CDR3 DNA sequence: TGTGCCAGCACCGGAGGGTCCTACGAGCAGTACTTC. Residues: CASTGGSYEQYF.

This clonotype came up a few times. This chain uses TRBV5-1 with TRBJ1-5; D gene ambiguous. The germline V and J ends were trimmed by 2 bases and 7 bases, with 10 bases remaining between them. The CDR3 is made up of 13 amino acids. The germline V gene has CDR1 SGHRS and CDR2 YFSETQ. The CDR3 reads CASSFNLGQPQHF. CDR3 DNA: TGCGCCAGCAGCTTTAACCTAGGGCAGCCCCAGCATTTT.

The gene calls are TRBV27 and TRBJ2-3, with 10 nucleotides matching TRBD2. Germline V gives CDR1 MNHEY, CDR2 SMNVEV (reference sequence). V lost 6 bases, J lost 2 bases, and 8 bases stayed unmatched. The CDR3 totals 16 residues. CDR3 region: CASRRQLAGSTDTQYF. Here the CDR3 DNA reads TGTGCCAGCAGACGCCAACTAGCGGGGTCCACAGATACGCAGTATTTT.

This chain connects TRBV7-3 to TRBJ2-1; 11 bases are a match to TRBD2. This CDR3 region has 21 residues. In germline, CDR1 is SGHTA, CDR2 FQGTGA. Unmatched junction bases numbered 16, after V lost 1 base and J lost 2 bases. CDR3 protein: CASSLIPTDPPSGRTYNEQFF. CDR3 nucleotides: TGTGCCAGCAGCTTAATTCCGACAGATCCTCCTAGCGGGAGGACCTACAATGAGCAGTTCTTC.

The V call is TRBV6-1, the J call TRBJ2-7; 8 bases map to TRBD1. J was trimmed by 0 bases and V by 5 bases; bases with no gene match: 6. Germline CDR1 and CDR2: MNHNS and SASEGT. The CDR3 totals 15 residues. CDR3 in amino acids: CASSRTGHFSYEQYF. The CDR3 coding sequence is TGTGCCAGCAGTAGGACAGGGCATTTCTCCTACGAGCAGTACTTC.

Comments on this clonotype: A clone one base away is much larger, so this may be a read error. The CDR3 is CASSIGMGDQYF. The CDR3 nucleotides are TGCGCCAGCAGCATCGGAATGGGCGATCAGTACTTC. The J gene is TRBJ2-7, the V gene TRBV5-1; D is unresolved. There are 12 residues in the CDR3. Germline lookup yields CDR1 SGHRS and CDR2 YFSETQ. Trimming removed 4 bases at V and 10 bases at J, with 15 bases between.